This T cell receptor (beta chain) is drawn from a study of blood T cell repertoires in COVID-19. This CDR3 is 16 amino acids long. Germline V gene lookup returns CDR1 SGHRS and CDR2 YFSETQ. V lost 4 bases to trimming and J lost 6 bases; unmatched junction nucleotides: 9. The data were produced by immunoSEQ multiplex PCR, yet TCRdb's version contains in-frame clones alone and is incomplete. The repertoire holds tens of thousands of clones, around 86% seen once, with around an eighth in the top ten. The J gene is TRBJ2-2, the V gene TRBV5-1; 10 positions match TRBD1. The sample was peripheral blood. The sequence was obtained from a man aged 60 to 69 with active COVID-19. CDR3 nucleotides: TGCGCCAGCAGCCCCTCCCGGACAGGGGGATCCGGGGAGCTGTTTTTT. This codes for CASSPSRTGGSGELFF.